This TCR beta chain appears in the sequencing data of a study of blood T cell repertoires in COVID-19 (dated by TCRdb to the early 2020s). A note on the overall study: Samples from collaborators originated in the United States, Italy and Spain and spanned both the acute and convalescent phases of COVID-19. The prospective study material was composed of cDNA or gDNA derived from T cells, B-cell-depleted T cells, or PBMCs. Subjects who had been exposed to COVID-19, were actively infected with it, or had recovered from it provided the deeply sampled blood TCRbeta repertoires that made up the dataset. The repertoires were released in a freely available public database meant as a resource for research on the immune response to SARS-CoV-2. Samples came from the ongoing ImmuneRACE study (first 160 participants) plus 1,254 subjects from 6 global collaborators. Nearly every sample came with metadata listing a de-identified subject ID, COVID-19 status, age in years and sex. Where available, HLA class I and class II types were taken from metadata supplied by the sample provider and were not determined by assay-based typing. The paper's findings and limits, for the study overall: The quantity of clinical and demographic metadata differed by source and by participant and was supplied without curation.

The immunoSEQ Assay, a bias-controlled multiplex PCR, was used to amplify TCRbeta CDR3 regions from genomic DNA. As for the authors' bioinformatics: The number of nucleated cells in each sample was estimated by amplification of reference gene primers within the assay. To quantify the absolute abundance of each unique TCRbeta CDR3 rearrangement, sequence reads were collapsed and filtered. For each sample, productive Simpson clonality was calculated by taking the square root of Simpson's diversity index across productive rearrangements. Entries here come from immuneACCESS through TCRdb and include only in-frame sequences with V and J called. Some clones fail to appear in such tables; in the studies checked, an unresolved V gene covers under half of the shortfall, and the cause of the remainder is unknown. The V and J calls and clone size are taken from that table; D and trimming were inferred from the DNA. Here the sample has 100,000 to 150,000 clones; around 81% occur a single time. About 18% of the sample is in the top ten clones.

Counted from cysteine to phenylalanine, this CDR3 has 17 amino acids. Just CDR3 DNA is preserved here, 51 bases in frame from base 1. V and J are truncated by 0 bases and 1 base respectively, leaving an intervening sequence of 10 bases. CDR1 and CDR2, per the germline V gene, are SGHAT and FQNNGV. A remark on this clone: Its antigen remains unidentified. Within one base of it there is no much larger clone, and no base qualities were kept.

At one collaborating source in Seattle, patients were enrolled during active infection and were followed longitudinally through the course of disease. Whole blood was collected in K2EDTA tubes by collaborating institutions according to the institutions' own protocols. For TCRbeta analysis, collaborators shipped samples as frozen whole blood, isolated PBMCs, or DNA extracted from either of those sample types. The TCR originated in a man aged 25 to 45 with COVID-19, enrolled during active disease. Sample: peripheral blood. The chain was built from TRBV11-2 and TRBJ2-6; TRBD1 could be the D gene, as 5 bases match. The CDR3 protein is CASSLDSYRSGANVLTF. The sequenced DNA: TGTGCCAGCAGCTTAGACTCCTACAGGTCTGGGGCCAACGTCCTGACTTTC.